One TCR beta chain is described in this entry. The sample belongs to a study of OX40 agonist ivuxolimab in advanced cancers. Germline CDR1 is SGHAT and CDR2 is FQDESV (reference sequence). V dropped 5 bases and J dropped 0 bases, with 14 bases sitting between them. There are 15 residues in the CDR3. TCRdb's copy holds only in-frame clones and misses some; the assay was immunoSEQ multiplex PCR. The sample includes approximately 81,000 clones, around 90% seen only once; the top ten take around 0.45%. Sequences were derived from CD4+ or CD8+ T cells sorted from blood, sampled in a trial of the OX40 agonist ivuxolimab. V usage is TRBV11-1 and J usage is TRBJ2-7; possibly TRBD2 for D (5 bases). This TCR derives from an adult with an advanced solid tumor such as melanoma, head and neck, liver or kidney cancer. The CDR3 sequence is CASSRMGSSSYEQYF. The CDR3 coding sequence is TGTGCCAGCAGCCGGATGGGGAGCAGCTCCTACGAGCAGTACTTC.